These 21 T cell receptor beta chains came from one sample sequenced in a study of CD8 T cells in Susac syndrome (dated by TCRdb to the late 2010s). Libraries came from the immunoSEQ multiplex PCR assay. RNA was extracted with the RNeasy kit and roughly 0.5 to 1 ug was reverse transcribed using random hexamers. The public reads were quality trimmed at Q25 with fastp and then assembled into clones with MiXCR by TCRdb, keeping productive beta chains. All rows with the same CDR3 protein become a single entry with the most common DNA and genes. This sample has under 200,000 distinct CDR3 sequences in its table, and roughly 91% of those were observed once. Clones ranked in the top ten supply approximately 0.09% of the sample. The material sequenced was CD4+ T cells from PBMCs. Receptors originate from a human donor with Susac syndrome.

As for this clonotype: Its ends do not fully match the called genes, so a read error is possible. CDR3 residues: CSARVPAGEAF. CDR3 bases: TGCAGTGCTAGAGTCCCGGCGGGCGAGGCCTTC. The gene calls are TRBV20-1 and TRBJ1-2; D not resolved. Germline lookup yields CDR1 DFQATT and CDR2 SNEGSKA (reference sequence). The CDR3 is 11 amino acids.

The rearrangement joins TRBV2 to TRBJ1-1, with D maybe TRBD1 (6 bases). Germline CDR1 is SNHLY and CDR2 is FYNNEI. The V end lost 6 bases, the J end lost 1 base, and 15 bases lay between the germline ends. The CDR3 extends over 15 amino acids. The CDR3 DNA reads TGTGCCAGCAGGCGGGGGGCCAGGGAGAACACTGAAGCTTTCTTT. Translating gives CASRRGARENTEAFF.

The J gene is TRBJ1-2, the V gene TRBV20-1; D ambiguous. CDR3 length: 11 residues. Germline CDR1 DFQATT, CDR2 SNEGSKA (reference sequence). Trimming stripped 3 bases from V and 7 bases from J, with 9 bases between. In DNA, the CDR3 is TGCAGTGCTAGGATTGGGTTTGGCTACACCTTC. Translation gives CSARIGFGYTF.

V gene TRBV19 combines with J gene TRBJ2-2; perhaps TRBD1 as D (5 bases). This CDR3 is built from 14 residues. CDR1 is LNHDA, CDR2 SQIVND, per germline (reference sequence). Deletions cut 7 bases from V and 1 base from J, with 10 bases between. CDR3 bases: TGTGCCAGTAAGCAGGGCGGGAACACCGGGGAGCTGTTTTTT. Encoded protein: CASKQGGNTGELFF.

This clonotype was recorded a few times. This chain connects TRBV12-3 or TRBV12-4 to TRBJ2-3; D gene unclear. V was pared by 1 base and J by 1 base, with 9 bases between. The CDR3 has 15 residues. The CDR3 loop reads CASSLGSGGTDTQYF. The CDR3 bases are TGTGCCAGCAGTTTAGGATCCGGAGGCACAGATACGCAGTATTTT.

This rearrangement joins TRBV19 to TRBJ1-1; D remains unclear. Germline loops: CDR1 LNHDA, CDR2 SQIVND (reference sequence). Trimming shortened V by 7 bases and J by 11 bases, and 14 bases separated the two germline ends. This CDR3 has 11 residues. CDR3 amino acids: CASIGITRAFF. The CDR3, as DNA: TGTGCCAGTATCGGGATTACCCGGGCTTTCTTT.

This clonotype has only one observation. The chain uses TRBV29-1 and TRBJ1-1; TRBD1 aligns across 7 bases. The CDR3 loop spans 13 amino acids. V lost 7 bases, J lost 0 bases, and 5 bases stayed unmatched. CDR1 and CDR2 (germline): SQVTM, ANQGSEA. CDR3 sequence: CSGRQGVNTEAFF. The CDR3 DNA sequence: TGCAGCGGAAGACAGGGAGTGAACACTGAAGCTTTCTTT.

The chain links TRBV5-1 to TRBJ2-1; either TRBD1 or TRBD2 may fit D (5 bases each). The length of the CDR3 is 15 residues. Germline CDR1 is SGHRS and CDR2 is YFSETQ. The germline V and J ends were trimmed by 3 bases and 0 bases, with 10 bases remaining between them. The DNA for the CDR3 is TGCGCCAGCAGCTGGGACCTTGGCTCCTACAATGAGCAGTTCTTC. Translation: CASSWDLGSYNEQFF.

The genes are TRBV6-2 or TRBV6-3 and TRBJ2-1; D perhaps matches TRBD2 (6 bases). From germline, CDR1 is MNHEY and CDR2 SVGEGT. The V end lost 6 bases, the J end lost 0 bases, and 12 bases lay between the germline ends. The CDR3 has 15 residues. The CDR3 DNA follows: TGTGCCAGCAGCCTTAGCGGAACCTCCTACAATGAGCAGTTCTTC. Translating it yields CASSLSGTSYNEQFF.

The J gene is TRBJ2-2, the V gene TRBV5-1, with 8 bases identical to TRBD1. This CDR3 has 16 amino acids. CDR1 and CDR2 (germline): SGHRS, YFSETQ. J was trimmed by 0 bases and V by 0 bases; bases with no gene match: 1. The CDR3 is CASSLDRGTNTGELFF. In DNA, the CDR3 is TGCGCCAGCAGCTTGGACAGGGGGACGAACACCGGGGAGCTGTTTTTT.

The chain uses TRBV11-2 and TRBJ1-2; D unresolved. The V gene's germline CDR1 is SGHAT and CDR2 FQNNGV. Trimming took 2 bases from V and 0 from J, leaving 13 bases between them. There are 16 residues in the CDR3. As DNA, the CDR3 is TGTGCCAGCAGCTTATGGGTTTCCGGCTCTAACTATGGCTACACCTTC. Translated, it gives CASSLWVSGSNYGYTF.

The rearrangement joins TRBV3-1 to TRBJ2-7; no reliable D call. This CDR3 is built from 13 residues. V gave up 6 bases and J gave up 1 base, with 10 bases separating them. CDR1 is LGHDT and CDR2 is YNNKEL in the germline V gene (reference sequence). The CDR3 sequence: CASRRKGSYEQYF. CDR3 bases: TGTGCCAGCAGGCGAAAAGGGTCCTACGAGCAGTACTTC.

This clonotype was recorded a few times. The V and J genes are TRBV28 and TRBJ2-5, with a tentative D call TRBD2 (5 bases). CDR1 is MDHEN and CDR2 is SYDVKM in the germline V gene. Trimming left V 3 bases short and J 1 base short, with 9 bases between. This CDR3 contains 14 residues. This CDR3 is CASSFGGSQETQYF. DNA for the CDR3: TGTGCCAGCAGTTTCGGTGGGAGCCAAGAGACCCAGTACTTC.

This clonotype was observed a handful of times. The J gene is TRBJ2-1, the V gene TRBV19, with TRBD2 matching 10 bases. CDR3 length equals 15 residues. From germline, CDR1 is LNHDA and CDR2 SQIVND (reference sequence). Losses at the gene ends were 6 bases for V and 6 bases for J; bases not matched to a gene: 8. The CDR3, as DNA: TGTGCCAGTAGGCACGGGACTAGCGTCTCCAATGAGCAGTTCTTC. It encodes CASRHGTSVSNEQFF.

The V call is TRBV5-4, the J call TRBJ2-7; TRBD2 matches 7 bases. The V segment lost 4 bases and the J segment 5 bases; nucleotides outside the gene matches: 6. Germline CDR1 and CDR2: SGHNT and YYREEE (reference sequence). This CDR3 has 13 amino acids. CDR3 DNA: TGTGCCAGCAGCCGGGGGGTTGGGGACGAGCAGTACTTC. Its protein is CASSRGVGDEQYF.

The CDR3 loop reads CASSWTFDQPQHF. CDR3 in DNA: TGCGCCAGCAGCTGGACATTCGATCAGCCCCAGCATTTT. The genes are TRBV5-1 and TRBJ1-5, with D possibly TRBD1 on 5 matching bases. CDR3 size: 13 residues. CDR1 and CDR2 from the germline V gene are SGHRS and YFSETQ. Trimming left V 3 bases short and J 5 bases short, with 9 bases between.

J is TRBJ1-3 and V is TRBV6-5, with 9 nucleotides matching TRBD1. V dropped 3 bases and J dropped 3; count of bases not matched to a gene: 6. The germline V gene encodes CDR1 MNHEY and CDR2 SVGAGI. The CDR3 is 16 residues long. CDR3 nucleotides: TGTGCCAGCAGTTATACCCGGACAGGGGTTGGAAACACCATATATTTT. Its translation is CASSYTRTGVGNTIYF.

The sample holds a few counts of this clonotype. The chain uses TRBV6-6 and TRBJ2-1; 8 bases line up with TRBD2. In germline, CDR1 is MNHNY, CDR2 SVGAGI (reference sequence). After removal of 5 bases from V and 2 bases from J, the junction contained 5 bases not matched to a gene. The CDR3 runs to 15 residues. The chain's CDR3 is CASSQAGVTYNEQFF. As DNA, the CDR3 is TGTGCCAGCAGTCAAGCGGGAGTGACCTACAATGAGCAGTTCTTC.

The chain uses TRBV24-1 and TRBJ2-1; tentative D call: TRBD2 (7 bases). Trimming pared 1 base from V and 4 bases from J, leaving 13 bases between. Germline V gene sequence: CDR1 KGHDR, CDR2 SFDVKD. CDR3 length equals 16 residues. As DNA, the CDR3 is TGTGCCACCAGTGATTTTTCGGCGGGGGCGTACAATGAGCAGTTCTTC. Protein: CATSDFSAGAYNEQFF.

The chain recombines TRBV7-3 with TRBJ2-3; D gene ambiguous. Germline values: CDR1 SGHTA, CDR2 FQGTGA. V was clipped by 1 base and J by 4 bases, with 3 bases between them. The CDR3 runs to 12 residues. The CDR3 spells CASSLMADTQYF. The CDR3 DNA sequence: TGTGCCAGCAGCTTAATGGCAGATACGCAGTATTTT.

The chain carries TRBV13 and TRBJ2-1; 8 bases are a match to TRBD1. Germline CDR1 reads PRHDT; CDR2 reads FYEKMQ (reference sequence). The CDR3 is 14 residues long. The ends lost 6 bases at V and 8 bases at J; junction bases unmatched: 9. CDR3 in DNA: TGTGCCAGCAGGCGGGCAGGGGGCCGGCATGAGCAGTTCTTC. It encodes CASRRAGGRHEQFF.